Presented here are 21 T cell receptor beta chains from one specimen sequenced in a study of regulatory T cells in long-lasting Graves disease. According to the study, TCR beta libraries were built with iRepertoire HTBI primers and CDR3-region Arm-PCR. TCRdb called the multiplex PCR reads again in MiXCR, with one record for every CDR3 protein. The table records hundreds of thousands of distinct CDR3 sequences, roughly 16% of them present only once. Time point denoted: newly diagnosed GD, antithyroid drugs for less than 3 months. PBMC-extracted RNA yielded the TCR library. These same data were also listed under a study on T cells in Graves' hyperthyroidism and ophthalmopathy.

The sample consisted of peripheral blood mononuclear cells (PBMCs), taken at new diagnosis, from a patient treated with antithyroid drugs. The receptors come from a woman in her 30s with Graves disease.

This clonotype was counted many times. The CDR3: CASSVRHSTGELFF. The DNA for the CDR3 is TGTGCCAGCAGTGTAAGGCACAGCACCGGGGAGCTGTTTTTT. This rearrangement joins TRBV2 to TRBJ2-2; D is undetermined. Looked up from germline, CDR1 is SNHLY and CDR2 is FYNNEI. The CDR3 consists of 14 residues. Trimming removed 4 bases from V and 4 bases from J, with 10 bases in between.

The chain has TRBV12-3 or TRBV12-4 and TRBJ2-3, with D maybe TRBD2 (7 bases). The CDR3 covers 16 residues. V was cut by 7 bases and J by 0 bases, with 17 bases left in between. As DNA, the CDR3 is TGTGCCAGCAATTTCGGGGGCGGGAGTAGCACAGATACGCAGTATTTT. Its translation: CASNFGGGSSTDTQYF.

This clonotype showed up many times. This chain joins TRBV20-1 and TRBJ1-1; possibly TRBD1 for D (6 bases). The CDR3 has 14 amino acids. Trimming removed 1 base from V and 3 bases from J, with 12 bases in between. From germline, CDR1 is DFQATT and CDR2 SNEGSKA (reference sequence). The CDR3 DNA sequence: TGCAGTGCTAGAGCACCAGGGGTGGACACTGAAGCTTTCTTT. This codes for CSARAPGVDTEAFF.

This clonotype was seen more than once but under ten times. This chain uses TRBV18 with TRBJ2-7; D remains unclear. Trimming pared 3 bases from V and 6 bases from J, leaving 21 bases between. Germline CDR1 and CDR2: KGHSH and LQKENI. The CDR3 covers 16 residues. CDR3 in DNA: TGTGCCAGCTCACCTCTTGCCCTAAAGATGGGGTTCGAGCAGTACTTC. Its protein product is CASSPLALKMGFEQYF.

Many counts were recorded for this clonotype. The CDR3 bases are TGTGCCAGCAGCGAGAGGGACAGAAGAACTGAAGCTTTCTTT. Its protein is CASSERDRRTEAFF. V is TRBV9 and J is TRBJ1-1; TRBD1 aligns across 7 bases. CDR1 is SGDLS and CDR2 is YYNGEE in the germline V gene. The CDR3 is 14 residues long. Trimming removed 3 bases from V and 5 bases from J; junction bases left unmatched: 7.

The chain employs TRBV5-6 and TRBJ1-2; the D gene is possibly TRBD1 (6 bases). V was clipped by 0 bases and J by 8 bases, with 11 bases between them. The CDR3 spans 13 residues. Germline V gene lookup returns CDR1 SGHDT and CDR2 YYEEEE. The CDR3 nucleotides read TGTGCCAGCAGCTTGGGGGGGGCTGGAGGCTACACCTTC. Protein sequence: CASSLGGAGGYTF. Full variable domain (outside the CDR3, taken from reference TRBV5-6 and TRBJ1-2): DAGVTQSPTHLIKTRGQQVTLRCSPKSGHDTVSWYQQALGQGPQFIFQYYEEEERQRGNFPDRFSGHQFPNYSSELNVNALLLGDSALYLCASSLGGAGGYTFGSGTRLTVV.

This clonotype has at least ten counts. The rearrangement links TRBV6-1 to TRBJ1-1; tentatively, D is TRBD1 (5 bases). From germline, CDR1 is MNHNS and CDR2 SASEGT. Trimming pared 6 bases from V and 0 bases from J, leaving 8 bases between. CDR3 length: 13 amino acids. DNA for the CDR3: TGTGCCAGCAGAGGACACTTGAACACTGAAGCTTTCTTT. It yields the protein CASRGHLNTEAFF.

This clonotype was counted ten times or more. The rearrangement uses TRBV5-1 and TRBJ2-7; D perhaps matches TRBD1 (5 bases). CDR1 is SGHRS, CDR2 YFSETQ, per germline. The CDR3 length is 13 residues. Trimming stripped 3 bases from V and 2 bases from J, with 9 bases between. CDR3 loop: CASSWTQAYEQYF. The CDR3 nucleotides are TGCGCCAGCAGCTGGACACAGGCCTACGAGCAGTACTTC.

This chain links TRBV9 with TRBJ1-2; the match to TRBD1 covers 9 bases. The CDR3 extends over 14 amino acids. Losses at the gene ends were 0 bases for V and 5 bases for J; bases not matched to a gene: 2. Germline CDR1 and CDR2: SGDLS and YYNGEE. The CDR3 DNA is TGTGCCAGCAGCGTAGAGGACAGGGGATATGGCTACACCTTC. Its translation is CASSVEDRGYGYTF.

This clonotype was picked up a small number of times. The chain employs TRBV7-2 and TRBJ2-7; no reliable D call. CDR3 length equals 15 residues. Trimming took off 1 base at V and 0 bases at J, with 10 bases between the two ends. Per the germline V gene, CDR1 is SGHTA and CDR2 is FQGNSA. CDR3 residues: CASSLDLWNSYEQYF. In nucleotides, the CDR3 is TGTGCCAGCAGCTTAGACTTGTGGAACTCCTACGAGCAGTACTTC.

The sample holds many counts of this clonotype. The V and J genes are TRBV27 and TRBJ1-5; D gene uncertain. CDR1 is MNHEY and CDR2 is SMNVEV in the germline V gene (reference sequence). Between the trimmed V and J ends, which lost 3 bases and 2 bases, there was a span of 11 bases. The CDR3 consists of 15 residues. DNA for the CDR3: TGTGCCAGCAGTTTGGGGAACTATGGCAATCAGCCCCAGCATTTT. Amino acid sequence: CASSLGNYGNQPQHF.

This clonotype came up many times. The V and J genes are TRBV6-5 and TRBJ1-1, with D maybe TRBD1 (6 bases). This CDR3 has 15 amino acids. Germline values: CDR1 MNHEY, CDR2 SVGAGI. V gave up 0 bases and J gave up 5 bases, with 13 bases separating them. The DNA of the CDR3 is TGTGCCAGCAGTTACTCGATCGGGGGCGATACTGAAGCTTTCTTT. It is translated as CASSYSIGGDTEAFF.

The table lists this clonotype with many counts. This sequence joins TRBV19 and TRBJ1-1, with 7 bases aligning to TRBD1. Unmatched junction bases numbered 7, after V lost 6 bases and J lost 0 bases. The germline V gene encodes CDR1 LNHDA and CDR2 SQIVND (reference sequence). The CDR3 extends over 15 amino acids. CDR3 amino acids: CASSLTGAVNTEAFF. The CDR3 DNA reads TGTGCCAGTAGCCTTACAGGGGCAGTGAACACTGAAGCTTTCTTT.

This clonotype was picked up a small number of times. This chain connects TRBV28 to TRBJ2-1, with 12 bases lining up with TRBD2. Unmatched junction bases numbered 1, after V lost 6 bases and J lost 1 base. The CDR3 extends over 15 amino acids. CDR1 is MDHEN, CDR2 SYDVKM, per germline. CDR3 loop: CASRLAGGSYNEQFF. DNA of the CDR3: TGTGCCAGCAGACTAGCGGGAGGATCCTACAATGAGCAGTTCTTC.

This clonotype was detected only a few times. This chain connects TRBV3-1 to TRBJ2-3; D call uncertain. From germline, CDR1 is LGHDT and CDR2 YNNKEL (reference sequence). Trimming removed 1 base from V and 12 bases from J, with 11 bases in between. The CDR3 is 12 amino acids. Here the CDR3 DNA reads TGTGCCAGCAGCCAAGGGTCCGGGTCACAGTATTTT. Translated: CASSQGSGSQYF.

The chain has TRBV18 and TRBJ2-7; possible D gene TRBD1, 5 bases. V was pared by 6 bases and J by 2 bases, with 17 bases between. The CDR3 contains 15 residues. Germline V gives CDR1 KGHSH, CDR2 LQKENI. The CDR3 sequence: CASSTRTGRTYEQYF. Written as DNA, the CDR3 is TGTGCCAGCTCCACCAGAACAGGTAGGACCTACGAGCAGTACTTC.

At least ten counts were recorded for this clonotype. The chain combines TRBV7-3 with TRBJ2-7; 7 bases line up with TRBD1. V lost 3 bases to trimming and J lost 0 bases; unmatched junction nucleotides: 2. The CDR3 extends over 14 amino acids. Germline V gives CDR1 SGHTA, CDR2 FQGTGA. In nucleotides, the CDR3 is TGTGCCAGCAGCTTCGACAGGGACTCCTACGAGCAGTACTTC. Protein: CASSFDRDSYEQYF.

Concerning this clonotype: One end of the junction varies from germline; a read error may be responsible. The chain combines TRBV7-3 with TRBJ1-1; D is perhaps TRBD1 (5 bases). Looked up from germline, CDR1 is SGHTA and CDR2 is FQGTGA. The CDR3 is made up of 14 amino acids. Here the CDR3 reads CASSLTPQVSESFF. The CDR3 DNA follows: TGTGCCAGCAGCTTAACCCCACAGGTGTCTGAATCTTTCTTT.

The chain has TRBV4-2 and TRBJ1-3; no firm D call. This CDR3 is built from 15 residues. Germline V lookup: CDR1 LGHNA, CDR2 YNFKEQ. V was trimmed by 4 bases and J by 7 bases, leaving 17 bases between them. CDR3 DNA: TGTGCCAGCAGCCGAGACGCGGGGATGGGGAACACCATATATTTT. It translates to CASSRDAGMGNTIYF.

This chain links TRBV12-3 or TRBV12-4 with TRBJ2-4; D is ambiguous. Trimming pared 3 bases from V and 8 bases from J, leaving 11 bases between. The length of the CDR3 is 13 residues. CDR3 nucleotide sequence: TGTGCCAGCAGTTTTGGGTCGGTGGACATTCAGTACTTC. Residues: CASSFGSVDIQYF.

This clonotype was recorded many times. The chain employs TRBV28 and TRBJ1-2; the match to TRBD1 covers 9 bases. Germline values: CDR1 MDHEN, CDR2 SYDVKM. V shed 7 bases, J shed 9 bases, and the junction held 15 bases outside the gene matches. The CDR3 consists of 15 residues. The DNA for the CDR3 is TGTGCCAGCACCTTGGGGGACAGGGACCTATTGAGCTACACCTTC. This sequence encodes CASTLGDRDLLSYTF.